The 25 T cell receptor beta chains below were found in one sample sequenced in a study of CD8+ T cells in alopecia areata. RNA extraction was followed by reverse transcription into cDNA, which acted as the sequencing template. TCRdb's table, derived via immunoSEQ multiplex PCR, lists solely in-frame clones and lacks some. Here the sample spans 150,000 or so clones, around 50% being singletons. Sequencing was performed on CD8+ T cells sorted from blood, taken at week 0. The receptors were gathered from a human donor with alopecia areata.

The gene calls are TRBV14 and TRBJ1-5; D is undetermined. Trimming stripped 0 bases from V and 4 bases from J, with 1 base between. The CDR3 length is 12 residues. Germline V CDR1 and CDR2: SGHDN, FVKESK. CDR3 protein: CASSQENQPQHF. The CDR3 region has the DNA TGTGCCAGCAGCCAAGAAAATCAGCCCCAGCATTTT.

This chain links TRBV27 with TRBJ2-7; TRBD1 is a possible D gene (5 bases). The germline CDR1 and CDR2 sequences are MNHEY and SMNVEV (reference sequence). Trimming removed 5 bases at V and 1 base at J, with 12 bases between. CDR3 length equals 14 residues. CDR3 sequence (DNA): TGTGCCAGCAGTCTACATGCAGGGTCCTACGAGCAGTACTTC. Its protein product is CASSLHAGSYEQYF.

This rearrangement joins TRBV29-1 to TRBJ2-1; 10 positions agree with TRBD1. Germline CDR1 is SQVTM and CDR2 is ANQGSEA. The junction had 8 bases not matched to a gene; V was cut back by 6 bases and J by 6 bases. The CDR3 loop spans 14 amino acids. This CDR3 reads CSVDGTGVGNEQFF. In nucleotides, the CDR3 is TGCAGCGTCGACGGGACAGGGGTTGGCAATGAGCAGTTCTTC.

The chain is built from TRBV7-9 and TRBJ2-1; D is tentatively TRBD1 or TRBD2 (5 bases each). The CDR3 is 14 residues long. Deletions cut 5 bases from V and 5 bases from J, with 13 bases between. CDR1 is SEHNR, CDR2 FQNEAQ, per germline (reference sequence). Here the CDR3 reads CASSGYRGDNEQFF. The CDR3, as DNA: TGTGCCAGCAGCGGCTATAGGGGAGACAATGAGCAGTTCTTC.

In its sample, this clone was seen a few times. The V gene is TRBV29-1, the J gene TRBJ1-2; weak D call: TRBD1 (6 bases). The CDR3 has 12 residues. The V gene's germline CDR1 is SQVTM and CDR2 ANQGSEA. V shed 4 bases and J shed 6 bases, with 12 bases lying between them. Here the CDR3 reads CSVGGAGDGYTF. DNA of the CDR3: TGCAGCGTTGGGGGGGCAGGCGATGGCTACACCTTC.

This clone has a handful of counts. The rearrangement joins TRBV9 to TRBJ2-7; 7 bases match TRBD1. Germline CDR1 reads SGDLS; CDR2 reads YYNGEE. The CDR3 loop spans 14 amino acids. V lost 3 bases and J lost 5; bases outside the gene matches: 8. The CDR3 DNA sequence: TGTGCCAGCAGCGGGGGTGACAGGGTCCACGAGCAGTACTTC. Amino acid sequence: CASSGGDRVHEQYF.

The chain has TRBV9 and TRBJ2-6; 7 bases agree with TRBD1. Germline CDR1 and CDR2: SGDLS and YYNGEE. CDR3 length: 17 amino acids. V was clipped by 7 bases and J by 0 bases; unmatched bases: 10. CDR3 sequence: CASGYGQDVSGANVLTF. CDR3 coding DNA: TGTGCCAGCGGGTATGGACAGGACGTCTCTGGGGCCAACGTCCTGACTTTC.

Only a few counts were recorded for this clone. The chain joins TRBV5-1 to TRBJ2-3; 7 bases map to TRBD2. V dropped 3 bases and J dropped 0; count of bases not matched to a gene: 7. Germline V gene data show CDR1 as SGHRS and CDR2 as YFSETQ. The CDR3 is 16 residues long. Here the CDR3 reads CASSWSGASSTDTQYF. Here the CDR3 DNA reads TGCGCCAGCAGCTGGAGCGGGGCCTCTAGCACAGATACGCAGTATTTT.

The genes are TRBV10-2 and TRBJ2-7; 8 nucleotides line up with TRBD1. V trimming: 8 bases; J trimming: 0 bases; junction bases outside the gene matches: 3. Germline assignment: CDR1 WSHSY and CDR2 SAAADI. The CDR3 loop spans 13 amino acids. CDR3 region: CASRTGPSYEQYF. CDR3 nucleotides: TGCGCCAGCCGGACAGGGCCCTCCTACGAGCAGTACTTC.

The rearrangement links TRBV4-3 to TRBJ2-1; TRBD2 might be the D (6 bases). CDR3 length equals 18 residues. CDR1 and CDR2 (germline): LGHNA, YSLEER. V lost 2 bases to trimming and J lost 0 bases, with 17 bases between them. The CDR3 coding sequence is TGCGCCAGCAGCCAAAGACTAGAATCCCTCGGCTCCTACAATGAGCAGTTCTTC. It specifies CASSQRLESLGSYNEQFF.

This chain joins TRBV6-5 and TRBJ1-1, with a possible D match to TRBD1 (5 bases). V was cut by 0 bases and J by 1 base, with 6 bases left in between. From germline, CDR1 is MNHEY and CDR2 SVGAGI. This CDR3 has 14 amino acids. Here the CDR3 DNA reads TGTGCCAGCAGTTACTCGACAGCGAACACTGAAGCTTTCTTT. Encoded protein: CASSYSTANTEAFF.

J is TRBJ1-2 and V is TRBV7-2, with D tentatively TRBD1 (6 bases). The CDR3 length is 14 residues. V lost 6 bases, J lost 3 bases, and 14 bases lay in between. Germline lookup yields CDR1 SGHTA and CDR2 FQGNSA. The CDR3 bases are TGTGCCAGCAGTCCTAGTGGGGGCGACTATGGCTACACCTTC. It translates to CASSPSGGDYGYTF. Using reference TRBV7-2 and TRBJ1-2 for the parts outside the CDR3, the full variable domain is GAGVSQSPSNKVTEKGKDVELRCDPISGHTALYWYRQSLGQGLEFLIYFQGNSAPDKSGLPSDRFSAERTGGSVSTLTIQRTQQEDSAVYLCASSPSGGDYGYTFGSGTRLTVV.

This rearrangement joins TRBV30 to TRBJ2-7; 7 positions match TRBD2. The CDR3 totals 13 residues. V lost 1 base, J lost 2 bases, and 2 bases stayed unmatched. CDR1 is GTSNPN and CDR2 is SVGIG in the germline V gene (reference sequence). The CDR3 DNA reads as TGTGCCTGGAGTGGCGGGGGACCCTACGAGCAGTACTTC. Residues: CAWSGGGPYEQYF.

The chain carries TRBV7-9 and TRBJ2-7, with D unclear. The length of the CDR3 is 13 residues. Germline lookup yields CDR1 SEHNR and CDR2 FQNEAQ (reference sequence). V lost 5 bases and J 7 bases, leaving 15 bases between the germline ends. CDR3 sequence: CASSAYELGEQYF. In DNA form, the CDR3 reads TGTGCCAGCAGCGCATACGAGCTCGGGGAGCAGTACTTC.

This chain connects TRBV29-1 to TRBJ1-1, with a possible D match to TRBD1 (5 bases). Germline CDR1 and CDR2: SQVTM and ANQGSEA. The V gene lost 4 bases and the J gene lost 0 bases, with 12 bases spanning the gap. This CDR3 spans 14 amino acids. The CDR3 DNA follows: TGCAGCGTTGGGGTGACAGACATGAACACTGAAGCTTTCTTT. Translated: CSVGVTDMNTEAFF.

The chain recombines TRBV29-1 with TRBJ2-2; the match to TRBD1 covers 11 bases. The CDR3 is made up of 14 amino acids. Looked up from germline, CDR1 is SQVTM and CDR2 is ANQGSEA. V lost 7 bases, J lost 7 bases, and 8 bases stayed unmatched. The chain's CDR3 is CSARGQGEVGELFF. CDR3 bases: TGCAGCGCCAGGGGACAGGGGGAGGTCGGGGAGCTGTTTTTT.

In nucleotides, the CDR3 is TGTGCCAGCAGCTTACCGGCGGGGGCTTCCTACGAGCAGTACTTC. Its protein product is CASSLPAGASYEQYF. The V and J genes are TRBV13 and TRBJ2-7, with a possible D match to TRBD2 (7 bases). V lost 2 bases to trimming and J lost 1 base, with 12 bases between them. The germline V gene has CDR1 PRHDT and CDR2 FYEKMQ (reference sequence). The CDR3 totals 15 residues.

Turning to this clone: The junction differs from germline at one of its ends, possibly a read error. The V call is TRBV9, the J call TRBJ2-7, with 7 bases lining up with TRBD2. Germline V gives CDR1 SGDLS, CDR2 YYNGEE. This CDR3 has 8 residues. CDR3 residues: CAYPAGDF. CDR3 bases: TGTGCCTACCCGGCGGGGGACTTC.

The chain recombines TRBV2 with TRBJ2-1, with a tentative D call TRBD2 (6 bases). V was cut by 2 bases and J by 8 bases, with 28 bases left in between. Germline lookup yields CDR1 SNHLY and CDR2 FYNNEI. This CDR3 has 19 amino acids. The CDR3 DNA sequence: TGTGCCAGCAGTGAATTAAAGGGACTCGGCGCGGCCTCCGGAGATGAGCAGTTCTTC. Protein: CASSELKGLGAASGDEQFF. The entire variable domain, with the rest obtained from reference TRBV2 and TRBJ2-1, is as follows: EPEVTQTPSHQVTQMGQEVILRCVPISNHLYFYWYRQILGQKVEFLVSFYNNEISEKSEIFDDQFSVERPDGSNFTLKIRSTKLEDSAMYFCASSELKGLGAASGDEQFFGPGTRLTVL.

The rearrangement uses TRBV30 and TRBJ1-1; 11 nucleotides match TRBD1. Trimming took 5 bases from V and 0 from J; bases not matched to a gene: 2. CDR3 length: 14 amino acids. Germline loops: CDR1 GTSNPN, CDR2 SVGIG (reference sequence). Written as DNA, the CDR3 is TGTGCCTGGGGGACAGGGGGTATGAACACTGAAGCTTTCTTT. It is translated as CAWGTGGMNTEAFF.

The V and J genes are TRBV30 and TRBJ2-6; D not certain. The CDR3 sequence is 16 residues long. V was clipped by 5 bases and J by 4 bases, with 18 bases between them. CDR1 GTSNPN and CDR2 SVGIG come from the germline V gene (reference sequence). This chain's CDR3 is CAWGGGVISGANVLTF. In DNA form, the CDR3 reads TGTGCCTGGGGCGGCGGAGTTATATCCGGGGCCAACGTCCTGACTTTC.

CDR3 coding DNA: TGTGCCAGCTCACCGGGACTAGCGGATTACGAGCAGTACTTC. It encodes CASSPGLADYEQYF. This chain links TRBV27 with TRBJ2-7; 11 positions match TRBD2. Germline values: CDR1 MNHEY, CDR2 SMNVEV (reference sequence). This CDR3 is 14 amino acids long. Unmatched junction bases numbered 7, after V lost 8 bases and J lost 4 bases.

A note on this clone: Different DNA sequences within this sample yield the same CDR3. This rearrangement joins TRBV10-3 to TRBJ1-1; the D gene is possibly TRBD1 (6 bases). This CDR3 is 15 amino acids long. V lost 0 bases and J lost 0, with 8 bases in between. Germline lookup yields CDR1 ENHRY and CDR2 SYGVKD. This CDR3 is CAISESGGLNTEAFF. In DNA form, the CDR3 reads TGTGCCATCAGTGAGTCTGGGGGCCTGAACACTGAAGCTTTCTTT.

The genes are TRBV4-3 and TRBJ1-5, with a weak D call TRBD1 (5 bases). V was cut by 1 base and J by 2 bases, with 6 bases left in between. The length of the CDR3 is 14 residues. Germline V gene lookup returns CDR1 LGHNA and CDR2 YSLEER. The CDR3 DNA sequence: TGCGCCAGCAGCCAAGGCAGGGGCAATCAGCCCCAGCATTTT. It is translated as CASSQGRGNQPQHF.

This clone has only a few counts. The genes are TRBV10-2 and TRBJ1-5, with a weak D call TRBD1 (5 bases). There are 14 residues in the CDR3. Trimming took 3 bases from V and 9 from J, leaving 15 bases between them. CDR1 is WSHSY and CDR2 is SAAADI in the germline V gene. DNA of the CDR3: TGCGCCAGCAGTGAAACAGGATTTGCGGGGCCCCAGCATTTT. The encoded protein is CASSETGFAGPQHF.